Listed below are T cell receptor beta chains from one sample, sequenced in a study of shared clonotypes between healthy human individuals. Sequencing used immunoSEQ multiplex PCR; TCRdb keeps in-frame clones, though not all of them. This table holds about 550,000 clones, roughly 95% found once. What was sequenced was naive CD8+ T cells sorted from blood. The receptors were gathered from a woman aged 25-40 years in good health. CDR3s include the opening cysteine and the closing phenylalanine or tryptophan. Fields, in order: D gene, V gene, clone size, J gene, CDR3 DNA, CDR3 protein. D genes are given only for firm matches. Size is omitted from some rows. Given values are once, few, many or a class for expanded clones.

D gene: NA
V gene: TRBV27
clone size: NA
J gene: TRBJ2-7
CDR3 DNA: TGTGCCAGCCCCTTTGAAACGCAGGGGGGGGAGCAGTACTTC
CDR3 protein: CASPFETQGGEQYF

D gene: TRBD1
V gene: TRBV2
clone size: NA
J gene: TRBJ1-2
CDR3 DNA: TGTGCCAGCAGTGAAGCGCAGGCAGGGGGTCGCTATGGCTACACCTTC
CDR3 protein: CASSEAQAGGRYGYTF

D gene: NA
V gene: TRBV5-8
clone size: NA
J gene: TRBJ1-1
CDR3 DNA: TGTACCAGCAGCTCCCTAACTTTCACTGAAGCTTTCTTT
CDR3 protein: CTSSSLTFTEAFF

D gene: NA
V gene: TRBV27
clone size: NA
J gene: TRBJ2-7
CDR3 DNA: TGTGCCAGCAGTTCCCGACTAGACTCCTACGAGCAGTACTTC
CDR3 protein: CASSSRLDSYEQYF

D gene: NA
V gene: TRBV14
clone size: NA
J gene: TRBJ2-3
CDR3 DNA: TGTGCCAGCAGCCAAGGCCGCACAGATACGCAGTATTTT
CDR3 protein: CASSQGRTDTQYF

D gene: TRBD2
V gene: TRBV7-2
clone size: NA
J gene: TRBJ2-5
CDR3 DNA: TGTGCCAGCAGCTCGCCGACTAGCGGGAGTCAATTTGAATACTTC
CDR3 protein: CASSSPTSGSQFEYF

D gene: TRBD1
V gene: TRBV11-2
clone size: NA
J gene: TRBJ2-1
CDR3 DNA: TGTGCCAGCAGCCCCAGGGGGCAGGCGCGGTTCTTC
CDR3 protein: CASSPRGQARFF

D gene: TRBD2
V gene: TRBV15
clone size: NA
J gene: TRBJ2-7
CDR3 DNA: TGTGCCACCAGCAGTCTAGCGGGGCACCGCCCCTACGAGCAGTACTTC
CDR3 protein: CATSSLAGHRPYEQYF

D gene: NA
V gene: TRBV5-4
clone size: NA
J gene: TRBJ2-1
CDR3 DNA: TGTGCCAGCAGCTTGGATAACAGTAACAATGAGCAGTTCTTC
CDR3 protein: CASSLDNSNNEQFF

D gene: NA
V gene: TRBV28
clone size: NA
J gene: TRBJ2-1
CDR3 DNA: TGTGCCAGCAGTTTTAGGGGATCAGGCGAGCAGTTCTTC
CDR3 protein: CASSFRGSGEQFF

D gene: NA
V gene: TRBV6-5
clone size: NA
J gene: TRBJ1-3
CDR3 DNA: TGTGCCAGCAGCAACCGCCTTGACTCTGGAAACACCATATATTTT
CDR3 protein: CASSNRLDSGNTIYF

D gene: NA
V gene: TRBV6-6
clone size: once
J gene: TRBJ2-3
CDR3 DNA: TGTGCCAGCAGTTACTGGGGGTCGGCAGATACGCAGTATTTT
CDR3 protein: CASSYWGSADTQYF

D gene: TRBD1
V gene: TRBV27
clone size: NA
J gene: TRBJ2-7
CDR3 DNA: TGTGCCAGCGGGGGACAGGACTACGAGCAGTACTTC
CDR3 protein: CASGGQDYEQYF

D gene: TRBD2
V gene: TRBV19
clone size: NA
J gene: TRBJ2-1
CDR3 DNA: TGTGCCAGTAGTACCTCAGAGCGGGATCTTTGGAATGAGCAGTTCTTC
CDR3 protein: CASSTSERDLWNEQFF

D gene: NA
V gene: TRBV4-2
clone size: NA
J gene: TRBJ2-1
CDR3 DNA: TGTGCCAGCAGCCAAGAAGACGAGTCGGCTGAGCAGTTCTTC
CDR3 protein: CASSQEDESAEQFF

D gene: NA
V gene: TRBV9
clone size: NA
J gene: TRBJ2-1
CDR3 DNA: TGTGCCAGCAGCGTGGCCCAGACCCCCTCCTACAATGAGCAGTTCTTC
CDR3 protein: CASSVAQTPSYNEQFF

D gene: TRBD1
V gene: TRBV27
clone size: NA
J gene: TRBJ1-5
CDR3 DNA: TGTGCCAGCCAACAGGGGAATCAGCCCCAGCATTTT
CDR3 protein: CASQQGNQPQHF

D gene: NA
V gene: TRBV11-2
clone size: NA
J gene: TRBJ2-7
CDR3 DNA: TGTGCCAGCAGCCAACGGGCGGGATGGGTCTACGAGCAGTACTTC
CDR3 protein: CASSQRAGWVYEQYF